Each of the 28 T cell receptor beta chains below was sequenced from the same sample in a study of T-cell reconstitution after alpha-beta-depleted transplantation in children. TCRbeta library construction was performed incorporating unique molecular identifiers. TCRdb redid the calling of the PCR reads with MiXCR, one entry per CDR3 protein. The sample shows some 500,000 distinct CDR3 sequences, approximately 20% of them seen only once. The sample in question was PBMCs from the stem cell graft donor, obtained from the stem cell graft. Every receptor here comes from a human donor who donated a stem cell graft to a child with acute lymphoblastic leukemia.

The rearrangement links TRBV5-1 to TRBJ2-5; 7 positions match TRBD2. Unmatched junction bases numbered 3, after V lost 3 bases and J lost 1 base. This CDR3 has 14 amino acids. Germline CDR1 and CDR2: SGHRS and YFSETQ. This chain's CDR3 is CASSSGTTQETQYF. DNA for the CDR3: TGCGCCAGCAGCTCGGGGACTACCCAAGAGACCCAGTACTTC. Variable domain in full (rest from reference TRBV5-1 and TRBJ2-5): KAGVTQTPRYLIKTRGQQVTLSCSPISGHRSVSWYQQTPGQGLQFLFEYFSETQRNKGNFPGRFSGRQFSNSRSEMNVSTLELGDSALYLCASSSGTTQETQYFGPGTRLLVL.

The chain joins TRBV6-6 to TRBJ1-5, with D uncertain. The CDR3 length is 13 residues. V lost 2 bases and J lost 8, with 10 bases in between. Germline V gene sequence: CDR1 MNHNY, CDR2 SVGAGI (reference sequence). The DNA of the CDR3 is TGTGCCAGCAGTTACGGGCGGGTGGAGCCCCAGCATTTT. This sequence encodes CASSYGRVEPQHF.

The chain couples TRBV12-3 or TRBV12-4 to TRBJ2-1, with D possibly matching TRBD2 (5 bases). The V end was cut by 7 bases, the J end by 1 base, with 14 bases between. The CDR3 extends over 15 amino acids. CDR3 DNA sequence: TGTGCCAGCACCGGGAAAAGAGGTTCCTACAATGAGCAGTTCTTC. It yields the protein CASTGKRGSYNEQFF.

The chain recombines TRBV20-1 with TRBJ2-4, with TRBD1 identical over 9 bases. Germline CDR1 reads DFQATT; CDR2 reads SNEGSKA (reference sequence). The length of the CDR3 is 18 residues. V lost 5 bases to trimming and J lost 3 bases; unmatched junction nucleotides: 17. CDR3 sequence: CSAGLLDRGFTLKNIQYF. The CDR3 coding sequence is TGCAGTGCTGGATTACTAGACAGGGGGTTCACGCTCAAAAACATTCAGTACTTC.

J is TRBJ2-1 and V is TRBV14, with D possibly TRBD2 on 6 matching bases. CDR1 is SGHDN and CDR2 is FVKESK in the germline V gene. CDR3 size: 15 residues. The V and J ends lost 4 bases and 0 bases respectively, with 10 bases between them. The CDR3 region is CASSLGTLSYNEQFF. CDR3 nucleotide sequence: TGTGCCAGCAGCCTCGGGACTCTCTCCTACAATGAGCAGTTCTTC.

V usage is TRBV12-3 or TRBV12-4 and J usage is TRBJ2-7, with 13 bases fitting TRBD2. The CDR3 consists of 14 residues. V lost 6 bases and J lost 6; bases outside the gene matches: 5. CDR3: CASSPGTSGTEQYF. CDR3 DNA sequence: TGTGCCAGCAGCCCAGGGACTAGCGGGACCGAGCAGTACTTC.

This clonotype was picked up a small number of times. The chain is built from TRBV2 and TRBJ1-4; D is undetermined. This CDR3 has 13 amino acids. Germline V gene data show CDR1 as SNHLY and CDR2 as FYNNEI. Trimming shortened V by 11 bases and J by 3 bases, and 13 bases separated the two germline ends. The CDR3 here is CALKGTANEKLFF. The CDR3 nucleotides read TGTGCCCTTAAGGGTACGGCTAATGAAAAACTGTTTTTT.

This chain's CDR3 is CASSLRQGRGYNEQFF. For the CDR3, the DNA is TGTGCCAGCAGCTTGAGGCAGGGACGGGGATACAATGAGCAGTTCTTC. V gene TRBV11-2 combines with J gene TRBJ2-1; D may match TRBD1 or TRBD2 (5 bases each). CDR3 length equals 16 residues. Germline V lookup: CDR1 SGHAT, CDR2 FQNNGV. Trimming took off 3 bases at V and 4 bases at J, with 16 bases between the two ends.

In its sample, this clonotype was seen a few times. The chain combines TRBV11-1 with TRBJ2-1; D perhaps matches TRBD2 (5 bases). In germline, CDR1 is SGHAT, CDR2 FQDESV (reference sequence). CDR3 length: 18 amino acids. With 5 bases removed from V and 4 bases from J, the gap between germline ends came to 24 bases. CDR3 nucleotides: TGTGCCAGCAGCATGGGTTTTCTCGGGGTACAACCTTACAATGAGCAGTTCTTC. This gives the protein CASSMGFLGVQPYNEQFF.

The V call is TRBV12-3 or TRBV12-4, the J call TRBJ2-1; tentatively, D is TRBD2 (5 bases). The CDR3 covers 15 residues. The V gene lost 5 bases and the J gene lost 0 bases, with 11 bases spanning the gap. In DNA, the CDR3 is TGTGCCAGCAGTAGAGCGGCGAGCTCCTACAATGAGCAGTTCTTC. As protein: CASSRAASSYNEQFF.

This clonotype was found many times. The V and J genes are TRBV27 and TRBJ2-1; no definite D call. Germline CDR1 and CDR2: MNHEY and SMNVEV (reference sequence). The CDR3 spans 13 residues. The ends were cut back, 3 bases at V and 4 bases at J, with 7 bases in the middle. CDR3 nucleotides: TGTGCCAGCAGTTTGGTCTTATACAATGAGCAGTTCTTC. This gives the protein CASSLVLYNEQFF.

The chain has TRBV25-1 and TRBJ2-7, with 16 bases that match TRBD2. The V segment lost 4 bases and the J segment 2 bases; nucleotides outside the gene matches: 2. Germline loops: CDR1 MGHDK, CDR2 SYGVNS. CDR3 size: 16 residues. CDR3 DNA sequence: TGTGCCAGCAGTGGGGGACTAGCGGGAGGGCCCTACGAGCAGTACTTC. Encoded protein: CASSGGLAGGPYEQYF.

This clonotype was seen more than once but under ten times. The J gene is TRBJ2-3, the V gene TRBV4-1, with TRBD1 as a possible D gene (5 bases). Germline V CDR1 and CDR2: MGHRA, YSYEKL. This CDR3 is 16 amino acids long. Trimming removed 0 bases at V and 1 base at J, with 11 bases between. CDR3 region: CASSQEWGVRTDTQYF. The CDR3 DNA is TGCGCCAGCAGCCAAGAATGGGGCGTCCGCACAGATACGCAGTATTTT.

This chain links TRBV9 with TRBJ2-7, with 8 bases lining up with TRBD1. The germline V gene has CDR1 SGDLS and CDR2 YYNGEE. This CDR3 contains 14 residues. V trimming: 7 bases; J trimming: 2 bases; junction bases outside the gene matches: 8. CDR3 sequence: CASPRTGRTYEQYF. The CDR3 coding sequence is TGTGCCAGCCCCCGGACAGGGCGAACCTACGAGCAGTACTTC. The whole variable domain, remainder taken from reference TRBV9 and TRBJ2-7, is DSGVTQTPKHLITATGQRVTLRCSPRSGDLSVYWYQQSLDQGLQFLIQYYNGEERAKGNILERFSAQQFPDLHSELNLSSLELGDSALYFCASPRTGRTYEQYFGPGTRLTVT.

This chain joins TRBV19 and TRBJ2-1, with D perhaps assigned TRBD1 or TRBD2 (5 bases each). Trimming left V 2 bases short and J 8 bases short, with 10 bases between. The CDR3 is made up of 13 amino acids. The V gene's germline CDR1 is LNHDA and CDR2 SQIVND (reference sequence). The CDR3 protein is CASSIRGPDEQFF. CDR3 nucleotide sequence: TGTGCCAGTAGTATACGGGGCCCTGATGAGCAGTTCTTC.

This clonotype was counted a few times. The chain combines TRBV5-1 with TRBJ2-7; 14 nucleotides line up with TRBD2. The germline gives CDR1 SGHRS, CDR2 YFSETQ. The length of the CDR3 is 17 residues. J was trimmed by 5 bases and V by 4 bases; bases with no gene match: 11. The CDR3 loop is CASSRSGTSGSRNEQYF. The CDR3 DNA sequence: TGCGCCAGCAGCAGATCCGGGACTAGCGGGAGTAGGAACGAGCAGTACTTC.

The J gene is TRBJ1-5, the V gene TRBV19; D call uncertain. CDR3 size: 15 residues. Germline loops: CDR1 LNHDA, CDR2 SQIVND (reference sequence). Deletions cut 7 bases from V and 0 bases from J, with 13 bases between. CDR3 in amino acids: CASTADGYSNQPQHF. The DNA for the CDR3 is TGTGCCAGTACCGCGGACGGATATAGCAATCAGCCCCAGCATTTT.

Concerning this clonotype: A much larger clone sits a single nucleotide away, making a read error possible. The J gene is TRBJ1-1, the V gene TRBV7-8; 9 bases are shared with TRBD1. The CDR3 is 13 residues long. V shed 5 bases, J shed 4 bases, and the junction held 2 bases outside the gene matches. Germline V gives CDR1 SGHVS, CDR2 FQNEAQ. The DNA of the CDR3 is TGTGCCAGCAGCCGGGACAGGGTCACTGAAGCTTTCTTT. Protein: CASSRDRVTEAFF.

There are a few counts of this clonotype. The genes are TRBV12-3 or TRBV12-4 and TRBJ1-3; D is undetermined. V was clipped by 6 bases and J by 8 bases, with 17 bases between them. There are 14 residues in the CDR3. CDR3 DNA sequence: TGTGCCAGCAGCTACGCCCGCGGGCCGGACACCATATATTTT. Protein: CASSYARGPDTIYF.

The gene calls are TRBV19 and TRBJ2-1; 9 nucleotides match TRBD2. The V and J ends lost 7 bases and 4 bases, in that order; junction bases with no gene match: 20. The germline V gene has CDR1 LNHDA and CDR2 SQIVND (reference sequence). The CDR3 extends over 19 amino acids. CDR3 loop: CASNKGLADPSGVYNEQFF. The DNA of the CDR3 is TGTGCCAGTAACAAGGGACTAGCTGATCCTTCTGGTGTGTACAATGAGCAGTTCTTC.

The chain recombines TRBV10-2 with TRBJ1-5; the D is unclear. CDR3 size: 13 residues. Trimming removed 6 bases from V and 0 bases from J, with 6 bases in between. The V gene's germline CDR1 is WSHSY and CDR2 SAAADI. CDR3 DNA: TGCGCCAGCAGAGAAAATAGCAATCAGCCCCAGCATTTT. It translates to CASRENSNQPQHF.

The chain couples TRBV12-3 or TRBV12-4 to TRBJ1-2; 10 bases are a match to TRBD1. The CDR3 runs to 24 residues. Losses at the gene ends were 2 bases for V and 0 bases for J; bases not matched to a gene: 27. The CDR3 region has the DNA TGTGCCAGCAGTTTAAGGTTTCGGTTGACAGGGGGCCAGGGTTACTTCCGATCTAACTATGGCTACACCTTC. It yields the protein CASSLRFRLTGGQGYFRSNYGYTF.

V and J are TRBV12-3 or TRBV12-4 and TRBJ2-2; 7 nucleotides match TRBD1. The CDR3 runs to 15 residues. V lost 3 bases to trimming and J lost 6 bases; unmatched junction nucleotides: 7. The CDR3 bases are TGTGCCAGCAGTTTTTTGGACAGGATCCCCGGGGAGCTGTTTTTT. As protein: CASSFLDRIPGELFF.

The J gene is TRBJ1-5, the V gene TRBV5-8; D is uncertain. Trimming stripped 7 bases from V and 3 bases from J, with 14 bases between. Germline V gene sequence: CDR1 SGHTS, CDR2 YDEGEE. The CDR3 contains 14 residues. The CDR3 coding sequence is TGTGCCAGCTCCGAGACGATTTCCAATCAGCCCCAGCATTTT. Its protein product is CASSETISNQPQHF.

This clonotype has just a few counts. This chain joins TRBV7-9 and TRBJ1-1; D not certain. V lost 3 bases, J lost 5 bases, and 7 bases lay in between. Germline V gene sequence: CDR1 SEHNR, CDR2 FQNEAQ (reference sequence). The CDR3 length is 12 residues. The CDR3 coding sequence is TGTGCCAGCAGCTTGGAGGTTACTGAAGCTTTCTTT. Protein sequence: CASSLEVTEAFF.

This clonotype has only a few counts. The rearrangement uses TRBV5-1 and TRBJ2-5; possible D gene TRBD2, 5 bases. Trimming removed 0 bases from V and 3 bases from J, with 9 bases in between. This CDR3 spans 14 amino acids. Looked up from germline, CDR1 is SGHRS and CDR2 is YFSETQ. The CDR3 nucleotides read TGCGCCAGCAGCTTGGGAGGGCCTGAAGAGACCCAGTACTTC. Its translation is CASSLGGPEETQYF.

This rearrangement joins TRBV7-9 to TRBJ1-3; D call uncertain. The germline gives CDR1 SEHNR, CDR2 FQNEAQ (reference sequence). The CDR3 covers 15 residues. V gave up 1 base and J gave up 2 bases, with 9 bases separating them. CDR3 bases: TGTGCCAGCAGCTTAGATGCCGTTCCTGGAAACACCATATATTTT. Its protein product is CASSLDAVPGNTIYF.

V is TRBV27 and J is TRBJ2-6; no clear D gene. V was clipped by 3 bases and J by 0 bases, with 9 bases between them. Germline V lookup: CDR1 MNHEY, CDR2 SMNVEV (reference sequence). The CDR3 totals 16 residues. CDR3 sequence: CASSLVPSSGANVLTF. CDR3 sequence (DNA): TGTGCCAGCAGTTTGGTTCCGAGCTCTGGGGCCAACGTCCTGACTTTC.